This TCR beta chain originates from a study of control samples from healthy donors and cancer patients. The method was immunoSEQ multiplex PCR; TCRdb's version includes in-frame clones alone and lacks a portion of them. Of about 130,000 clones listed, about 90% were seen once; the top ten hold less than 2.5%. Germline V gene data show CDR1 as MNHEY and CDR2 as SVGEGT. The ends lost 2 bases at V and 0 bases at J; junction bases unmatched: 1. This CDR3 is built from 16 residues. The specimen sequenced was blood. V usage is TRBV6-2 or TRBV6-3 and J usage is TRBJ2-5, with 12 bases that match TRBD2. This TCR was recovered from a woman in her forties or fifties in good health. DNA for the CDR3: TGTGCCAGCAGTTACCTAGCGGGGGGGTACCAAGAGACCCAGTACTTC. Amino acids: CASSYLAGGYQETQYF.